This T cell receptor beta chain came from a study of blood T cell repertoires in COVID-19. Study at large: Samples came from the United States, Italy and Spain, spanning acute and convalescent COVID-19. Sources were T cells, B-cell-depleted T cells, or PBMCs; the material itself was cDNA or gDNA.

As processed by the authors: How many nucleated cells were present was estimated from reference gene primer amplification. Clones were sequenced by immunoSEQ multiplex PCR, and TCRdb holds only the in-frame ones, with some missing. The V and J calls and clone size come from that table; D and trimming were worked out from the DNA. The table lists 65,000 to 85,000 clones, approximately 82% of them singletons, with around 5% in the top ten. This clone was counted a single time. The CDR3 sequence is 18 residues long. V was trimmed by 2 bases and J by 0 bases, leaving 18 bases between them. CDR1 is SGHRS and CDR2 is YFSETQ in the germline V gene.

The V call is TRBV5-1, the J call TRBJ2-1, with TRBD2 as a possible D gene (6 bases). Specimen: peripheral blood. The receptor was isolated from a man aged 45 to 65 with active COVID-19. CDR3 bases: TGCGCCAGCAGCTTTGGGACTTACTATGCAAGCTCCTACAATGAGCAGTTCTTC. Translation: CASSFGTYYASSYNEQFF.